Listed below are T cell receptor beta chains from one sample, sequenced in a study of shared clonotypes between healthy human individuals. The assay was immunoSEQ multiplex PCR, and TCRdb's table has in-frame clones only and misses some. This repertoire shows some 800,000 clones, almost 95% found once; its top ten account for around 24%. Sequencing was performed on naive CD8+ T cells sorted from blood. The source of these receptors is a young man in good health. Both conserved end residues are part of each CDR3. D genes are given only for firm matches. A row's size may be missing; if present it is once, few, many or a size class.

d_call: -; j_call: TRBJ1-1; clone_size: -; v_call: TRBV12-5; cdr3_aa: CASGRTGSNTEAFF; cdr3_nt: TGTGCTAGTGGCCGCACAGGGTCTAACACTGAAGCTTTCTTT
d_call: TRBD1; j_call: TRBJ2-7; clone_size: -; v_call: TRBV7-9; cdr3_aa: CASSLARGRFHEQYF; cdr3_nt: TGTGCCAGCAGCTTAGCCAGGGGGCGTTTCCACGAGCAGTACTTC
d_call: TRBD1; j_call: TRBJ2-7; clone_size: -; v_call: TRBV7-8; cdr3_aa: CASRYRGNYEQYF; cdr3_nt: TGTGCCAGCAGGTACAGGGGAAACTACGAGCAGTACTTC
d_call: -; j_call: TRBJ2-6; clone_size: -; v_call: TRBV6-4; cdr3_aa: CASSPGLMRPSGANVLTF; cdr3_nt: TGTGCCAGCAGTCCGGGGCTAATGAGGCCCTCTGGGGCCAACGTCCTGACTTTC
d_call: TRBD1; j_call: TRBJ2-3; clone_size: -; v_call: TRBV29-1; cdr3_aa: CSVAGGDYTDTQYF; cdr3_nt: TGCAGCGTAGCAGGGGGTGACTACACAGATACGCAGTATTTT
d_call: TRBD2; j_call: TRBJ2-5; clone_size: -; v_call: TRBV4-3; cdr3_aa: CASSRGGQETQYF; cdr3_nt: TGCGCCAGCAGCCGCGGGGGCCAAGAGACCCAGTACTTC
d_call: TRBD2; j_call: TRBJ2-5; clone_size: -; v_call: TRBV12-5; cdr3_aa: CASGRTSGRVGETQYF; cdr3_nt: TGTGCTAGTGGGCGGACTAGCGGGAGAGTTGGAGAGACCCAGTACTTC
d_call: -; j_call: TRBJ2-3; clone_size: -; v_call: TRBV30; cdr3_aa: CARRSPNTDTQYF; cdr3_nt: TGTGCCCGCCGATCCCCCAATACAGATACGCAGTATTTT
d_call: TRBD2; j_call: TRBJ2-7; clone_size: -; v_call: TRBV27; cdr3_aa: CASIGEGFEQYF; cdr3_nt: TGTGCCAGCATCGGGGAGGGGTTTGAGCAGTACTTC
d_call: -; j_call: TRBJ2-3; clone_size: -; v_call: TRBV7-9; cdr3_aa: CASSPPGTDTQYF; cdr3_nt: TGTGCCAGCAGTCCCCCCGGGACAGATACGCAGTATTTT
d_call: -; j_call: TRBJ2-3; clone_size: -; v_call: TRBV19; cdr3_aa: CASSAMVMTDSTDTQYF; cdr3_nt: TGTGCCAGTAGTGCCATGGTGATGACTGATAGCACAGATACGCAGTATTTT
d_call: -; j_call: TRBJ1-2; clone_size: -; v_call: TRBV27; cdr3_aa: CASSPGHFYGYTF; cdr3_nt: TGTGCCAGCAGCCCCGGCCATTTCTATGGCTACACCTTC
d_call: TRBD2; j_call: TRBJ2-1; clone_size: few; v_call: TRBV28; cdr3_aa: CASSLLAGSFVRQFF; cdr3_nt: TGTGCCAGCAGTTTACTAGCGGGCTCTTTCGTGAGGCAGTTCTTC
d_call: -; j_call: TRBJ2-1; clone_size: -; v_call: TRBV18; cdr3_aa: CASSLPPPANNEQFF; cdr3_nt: TGTGCCAGCTCACTCCCTCCCCCGGCCAACAATGAGCAGTTCTTC
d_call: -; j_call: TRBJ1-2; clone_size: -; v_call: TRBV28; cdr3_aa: CASSPPRGGGYTF; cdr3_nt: TGTGCCAGCAGTCCCCCTCGCGGGGGTGGCTACACCTTC
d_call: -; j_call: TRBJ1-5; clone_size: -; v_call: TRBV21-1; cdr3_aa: CASMSQVYSNQPQHF; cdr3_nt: TGTGCCAGCATGTCCCAGGTATATAGCAATCAGCCCCAGCATTTT
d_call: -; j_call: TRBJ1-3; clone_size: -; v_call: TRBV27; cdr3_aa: CASSLLGNSGNTIYF; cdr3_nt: TGTGCCAGCAGTTTATTGGGGAACTCTGGAAACACCATATATTTT
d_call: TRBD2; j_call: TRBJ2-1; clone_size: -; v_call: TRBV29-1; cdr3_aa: CSVEGAGIAGVGSTPYNEQFF; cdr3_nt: TGCAGCGTTGAAGGGGCCGGGATAGCGGGAGTCGGTAGCACCCCCTACAATGAGCAGTTCTTC
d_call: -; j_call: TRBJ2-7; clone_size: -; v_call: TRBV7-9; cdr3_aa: CASSPRGSYEQYF; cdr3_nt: TGTGCCAGCAGCCCCCGCGGCTCCTACGAGCAGTACTTC
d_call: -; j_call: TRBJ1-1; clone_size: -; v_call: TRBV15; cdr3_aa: CATSSGRSEAFF; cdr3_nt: TGTGCCACCAGCTCGGGCAGATCTGAAGCTTTCTTT
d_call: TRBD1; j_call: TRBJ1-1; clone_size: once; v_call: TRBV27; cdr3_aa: CASSLSWDRVNTEAFF; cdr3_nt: TGTGCCAGCAGTTTATCCTGGGACAGAGTGAACACTGAAGCTTTCTTT
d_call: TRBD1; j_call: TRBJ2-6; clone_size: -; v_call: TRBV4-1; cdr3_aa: CASSQPGQGILGDVLTF; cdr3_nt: TGCGCCAGCAGCCAACCGGGACAGGGGATATTGGGGGACGTCCTGACTTTC
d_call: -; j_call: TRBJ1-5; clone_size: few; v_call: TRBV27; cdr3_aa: CASGPPSPIQPQHF; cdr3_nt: TGTGCCAGCGGCCCCCCGTCGCCGATTCAGCCCCAGCATTTT
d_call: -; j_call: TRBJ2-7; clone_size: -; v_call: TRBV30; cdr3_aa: CAWSFGGWEQYF; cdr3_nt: TGTGCCTGGAGTTTCGGGGGCTGGGAGCAGTACTTC
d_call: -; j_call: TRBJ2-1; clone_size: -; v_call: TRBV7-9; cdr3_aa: CASSRRVNEQFF; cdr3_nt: TGTGCCAGCAGCCGGAGGGTAAATGAGCAGTTCTTC
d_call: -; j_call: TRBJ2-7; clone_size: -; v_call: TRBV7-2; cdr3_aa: CASSLVTFSYEQYF; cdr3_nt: TGTGCCAGCAGCTTAGTTACATTCTCCTACGAGCAGTACTTC
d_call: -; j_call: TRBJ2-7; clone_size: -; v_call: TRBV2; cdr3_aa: CASSTEVRNEQYF; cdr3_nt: TGTGCCAGCTCGACGGAAGTTCGTAACGAGCAGTACTTC
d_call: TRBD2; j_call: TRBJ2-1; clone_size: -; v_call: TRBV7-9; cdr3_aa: CASSLPGLAGGYNEQFF; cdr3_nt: TGTGCCAGCAGCCTCCCGGGACTAGCGGGAGGTTACAATGAGCAGTTCTTC
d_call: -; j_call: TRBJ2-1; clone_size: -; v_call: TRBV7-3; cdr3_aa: CASSPGTGALNEQFF; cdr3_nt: TGTGCCAGCAGCCCGGGGACGGGAGCTCTGAATGAGCAGTTCTTC
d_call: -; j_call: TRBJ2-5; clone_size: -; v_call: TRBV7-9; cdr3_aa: CASSLGRGPQETQYF; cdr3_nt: TGTGCCAGCAGCTTAGGCAGGGGTCCTCAAGAGACCCAGTACTTC
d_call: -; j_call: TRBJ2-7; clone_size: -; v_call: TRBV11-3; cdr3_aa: CASSLRSGTQYEQYF; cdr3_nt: TGTGCCAGCAGCCTGAGGAGTGGGACACAATACGAGCAGTACTTC
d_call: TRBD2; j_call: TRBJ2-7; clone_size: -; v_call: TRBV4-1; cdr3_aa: CASSPRLAGAYEQYF; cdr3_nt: TGCGCCAGCAGCCCAAGATTAGCGGGAGCCTACGAGCAGTACTTC
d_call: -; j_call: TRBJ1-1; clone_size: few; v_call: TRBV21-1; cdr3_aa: CASSKDEEENTEAFF; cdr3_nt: TGTGCCAGCAGCAAAGATGAGGAAGAGAACACTGAAGCTTTCTTT
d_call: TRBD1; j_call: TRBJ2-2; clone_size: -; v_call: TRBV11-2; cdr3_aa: CASSLDLGQALTGELFF; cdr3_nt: TGTGCCAGCAGCTTAGACCTGGGACAGGCCCTCACCGGGGAGCTGTTTTTT
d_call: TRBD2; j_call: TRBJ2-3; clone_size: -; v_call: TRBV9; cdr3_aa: CASSVGLADTDTQYF; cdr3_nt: TGTGCCAGCAGCGTAGGACTAGCAGACACAGATACGCAGTATTTT
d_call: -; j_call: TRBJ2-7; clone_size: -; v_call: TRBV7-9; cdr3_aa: CASSPRGGPFLGEQYF; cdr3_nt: TGTGCCAGCAGCCCCCGGGGTGGGCCCTTTTTGGGCGAGCAGTACTTC
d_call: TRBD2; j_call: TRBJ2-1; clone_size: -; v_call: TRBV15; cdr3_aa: CATSTDSGRAINEQFF; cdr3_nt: TGTGCCACCAGCACAGATAGCGGGAGGGCCATTAATGAGCAGTTCTTC
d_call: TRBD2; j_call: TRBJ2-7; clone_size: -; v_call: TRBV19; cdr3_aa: CASSMVSGLAGEQYF; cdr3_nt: TGTGCCAGTAGTATGGTTTCGGGACTAGCGGGAGAGCAGTACTTC
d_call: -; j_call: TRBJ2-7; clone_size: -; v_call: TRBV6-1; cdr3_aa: CASSDSPYGSYEQYF; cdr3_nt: TGTGCCAGCAGTGACTCACCTTATGGGTCCTACGAGCAGTACTTC
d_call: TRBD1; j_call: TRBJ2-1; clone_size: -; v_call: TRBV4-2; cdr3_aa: CASSQDPGTGSNEQFF; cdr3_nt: TGTGCCAGCAGCCAAGATCCAGGGACAGGGTCCAATGAGCAGTTCTTC
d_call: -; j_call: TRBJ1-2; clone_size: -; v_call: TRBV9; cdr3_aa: CASSANYYGYTF; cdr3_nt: TGTGCCAGCAGCGCAAATTACTATGGCTACACCTTC
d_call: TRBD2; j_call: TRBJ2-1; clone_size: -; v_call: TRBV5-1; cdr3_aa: CASSLAAGVFYNEQFF; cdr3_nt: TGCGCCAGCAGCTTGGCGGCGGGAGTTTTCTACAATGAGCAGTTCTTC
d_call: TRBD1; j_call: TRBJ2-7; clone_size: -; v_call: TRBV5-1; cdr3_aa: CASSIGQGAYEQYF; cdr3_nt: TGCGCCAGCAGCATCGGACAGGGAGCCTACGAGCAGTACTTC
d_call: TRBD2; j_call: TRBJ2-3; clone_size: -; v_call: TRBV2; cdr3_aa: CASERGSTDTQYF; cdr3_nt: TGTGCCAGCGAGCGGGGTAGCACAGATACGCAGTATTTT
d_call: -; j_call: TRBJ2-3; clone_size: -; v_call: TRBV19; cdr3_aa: CASSVRDFRTDTQYF; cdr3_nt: TGTGCCAGTAGTGTCCGGGACTTCCGCACAGATACGCAGTATTTT
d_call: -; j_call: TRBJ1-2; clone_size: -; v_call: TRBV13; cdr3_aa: CASSLGGADYGYTF; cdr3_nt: TGTGCCAGCAGCTTAGGGGGCGCTGACTATGGCTACACCTTC
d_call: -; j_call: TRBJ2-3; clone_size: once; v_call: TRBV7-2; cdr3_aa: CASSLVGVTSDSTDTQYF; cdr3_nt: TGTGCCAGCAGCTTGGTCGGAGTGACGTCGGATAGCACAGATACGCAGTATTTT
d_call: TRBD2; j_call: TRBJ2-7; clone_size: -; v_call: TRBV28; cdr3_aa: CASSFTQGGYEQYF; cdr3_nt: TGTGCCAGCAGTTTTACTCAGGGAGGGTACGAGCAGTACTTC
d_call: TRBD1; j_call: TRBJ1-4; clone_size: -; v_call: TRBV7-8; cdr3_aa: CASRDTRGPPEKLFF; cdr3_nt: TGTGCCAGCAGGGATACTAGGGGGCCCCCTGAAAAACTGTTTTTT
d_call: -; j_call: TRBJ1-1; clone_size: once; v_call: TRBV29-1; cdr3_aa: CSGDKNTEAFF; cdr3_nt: TGCAGCGGGGACAAGAACACTGAAGCTTTCTTT
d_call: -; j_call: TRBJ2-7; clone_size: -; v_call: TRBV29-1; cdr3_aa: CSVSELGGGEQYF; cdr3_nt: TGCAGCGTTTCGGAACTAGGGGGTGGAGAGCAGTACTTC
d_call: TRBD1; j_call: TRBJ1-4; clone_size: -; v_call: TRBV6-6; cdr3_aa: CASSYLNRGVDEKLFF; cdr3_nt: TGTGCCAGCAGTTACTTAAACAGGGGAGTAGATGAAAAACTGTTTTTT
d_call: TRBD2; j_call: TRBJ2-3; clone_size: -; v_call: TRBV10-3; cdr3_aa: CAISESGGLAGADTQYF; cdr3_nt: TGTGCCATCAGTGAGTCGGGAGGACTAGCGGGAGCAGATACGCAGTATTTT
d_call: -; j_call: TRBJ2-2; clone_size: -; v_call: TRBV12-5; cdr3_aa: CASGLNAGVGGAGELFF; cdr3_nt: TGTGCTAGTGGTTTGAACGCGGGCGTGGGGGGCGCCGGGGAGCTGTTTTTT
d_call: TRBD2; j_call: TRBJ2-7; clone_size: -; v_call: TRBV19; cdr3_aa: CASIGTSYGEQYF; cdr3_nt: TGTGCCAGTATCGGGACTAGCTACGGCGAGCAGTACTTC
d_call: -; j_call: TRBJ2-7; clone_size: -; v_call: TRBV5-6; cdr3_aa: CASSTPGPKYEQYF; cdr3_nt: TGTGCCAGCAGCACCCCGGGACCGAAATACGAGCAGTACTTC
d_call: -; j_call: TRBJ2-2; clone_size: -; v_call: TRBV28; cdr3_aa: CASQWGNTGELFF; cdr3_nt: TGTGCTTCCCAATGGGGTAACACCGGGGAGCTGTTTTTT
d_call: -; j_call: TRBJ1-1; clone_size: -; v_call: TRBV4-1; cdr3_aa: CASSQARGVNTEAFF; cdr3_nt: TGCGCCAGCAGCCAAGCTAGGGGGGTGAACACTGAAGCTTTCTTT